This T cell receptor (beta chain) stems from a study of T cell responses to AZD1222 COVID-19 vaccine (TCRdb year 2021). Regarding the research as a whole: AZD1222 recipients whose second dose came at about 4 weeks and those whose second dose came at about 12 weeks were combined into one group, since spike-specific TCR depth and breadth did not differ between the two schedules. A total of 233 trial participants underwent TCR sequencing, of whom 207 received two doses of AZD1222 and about 25 received two doses of the MenACWY control vaccine. Enrollment into the trials was organized by age into subgroups of 18-55, 56-69 and 70-plus years, and those subgroups contained roughly 150, 30 and 60 TCR-sequenced participants, respectively. Broad study findings and their caveats: Conclusions about previously exposed vaccinees are limited, since just a handful of AZD1222 recipients were seropositive for SARS-CoV-2 at baseline. The 56-69-year group was small, and its depth increase did not reach significance, likely because of low power. Because no day 14 peak-response samples were available, the repertoires could be characterized only after the peak T cell response. Participants were mostly white British and included more females than males, and it was suggested by the authors that clonal diversity may have been underestimated. A significant rise in spike-specific TCR breadth and depth was observed after two AZD1222 doses relative to day 0 and relative to MenACWY recipients. The whole spike protein was spanned by vaccine-associated CD4 TCRs, and dominant responses were seen in regions 160-218 and 743-854. Epitopes outside the regions mutated in the B.1.351 and B.1.1.7 variants were reportedly recognized by nearly half of the unique spike-specific TCRs.

CDR1 is given as LGHDT and CDR2 as YNNKEL, both from the germline V gene (reference sequence). V loses 1 base of germline sequence and J loses 2 bases, and the interval between the two ends is 12 bases. The CDR3, from cysteine to phenylalanine, totals 17 residues. Only the CDR3 portion is preserved as DNA: 51 bases, with reading frame beginning at the first base. Notes on this clone: Which antigen it targets is not known. No much larger clone is present one base from it, and per-base qualities are unavailable.

The CDR3 regions of human TCRbeta chains were subjected to immunosequencing. The original pipeline was this. Repertoire TCRs were matched against a reference library of SARS-CoV-2-specific TCRs generated with the MIRA antigen-specificity platform. Breadth was defined as the fraction of unique TCRs that were SARS-CoV-2-associated. Depth was defined as the fraction of total T cells that were SARS-CoV-2-associated. Each spike-specific TCR was assigned to its reactive spike region and to a CD4 or CD8 class using the MIRA data. Log10-transformed breadth and depth values were compared by one-way ANOVA with Sidak's multiple comparisons tests. Not all clones reach the TCRdb copy of this immuneACCESS table, which keeps in-frame sequences only. Checked studies attribute under half of the gap to unresolved V genes and leave the rest unexplained. For V, J and clone size, that table is used; D and trimming come from the DNA. A total of around 160,000 clones appear in this sample, 90% to 95% of them only once. The ten top clones hold approximately 0.6% of the sample.

According to the study, the label for this sample's time point signals: baseline before first vaccination. Vaccinee samples came from UK trials COV001 and COV002, including a single-blind randomized controlled phase 2/3 trial of AZD1222 (ChAdOx1 nCoV-19) in healthy adults. For TCRbeta chain sequencing, PBMC samples were collected from trial participants at day 0 and at day 28 after the second dose. The TCR sequence derives from an adult in good health. The source was peripheral blood, collected on day 0 of AZD1222 vaccination. The V gene is TRBV3-1 (or the pseudogene TRBV3-2) and the J gene is TRBJ1-6; the D gene lacks a confident call. This receptor has the CDR3 CASSQAHSWAYNSPLHF. The nucleotides are TGTGCCAGCAGCCAAGCCCACTCGTGGGCCTATAATTCACCCCTCCACTTT.